The clone carrying this T cell receptor (beta chain) was seen a few times. The antigen remains unidentified. The data are from a study of T-cell reconstitution after alpha-beta-depleted transplantation in children. Trimming took 0 bases from V and 1 from J, leaving 12 bases between them. Germline CDR1 reads MGHRA; CDR2 reads YSYEKL. There are 16 residues in the CDR3. The study's findings and limits: Roughly two months post-transplant, alpha-beta T cells reportedly originated from several hundred graft clones that had expanded. T-cell counts and diversity at one year following transplant were attributed mainly to newly produced T cells. At day 60, the high TCRbeta diversity found in some patients originated from recipient T cells and thymic progenitors that had survived.

Preparing the TCRbeta library involved the use of unique molecular identifiers. TCRdb fed the PCR reads into MiXCR, producing one record per CDR3 protein. The table records under 400,000 distinct CDR3 sequences, around 20% of them present only once. The rearrangement joins TRBV4-1 to TRBJ2-5, with D uncertain. This material consisted of PBMCs, mostly from graft donor cells, taken 180 days after TCRalphabeta/CD19-depleted stem cell transplant. The receptor's source is a male patient younger than 18 who had a stem cell transplant for acute lymphoblastic leukemia, so the T cells may come from the graft donor. The CDR3, as DNA: TGCGCCAGCAGCCAAGACCCCACCCCAGGCCAAGAGACCCAGTACTTC. This encodes CASSQDPTPGQETQYF.